This T cell receptor (beta chain) was obtained from a study of CD8 T cells in ankylosing spondylitis. Trimming removed 3 bases from V and 5 bases from J; junction bases left unmatched: 14. CDR1 and CDR2 (germline): MGHRA, YSYEKL. CDR3 size: 19 residues. This clonotype was recorded only once. TCRdb itself ran the 5' RACE reads through MiXCR, one entry per CDR3 protein. The data show 340,000 or so distinct CDR3 sequences, roughly 14% seen once. The origin of this receptor is a male donor with ankylosing spondylitis or in good health (not recorded which). V and J are TRBV4-1 and TRBJ2-1, with 12 bases lining up with TRBD2. The sequenced sample consisted of blood, either unsorted or a sorted T cell fraction (not recorded which). The CDR3 region is CASSQPGLAGFRGDNEQFF. CDR3 bases: TGCGCCAGCAGCCAGCCGGGACTAGCGGGTTTCCGAGGGGACAATGAGCAGTTCTTC.